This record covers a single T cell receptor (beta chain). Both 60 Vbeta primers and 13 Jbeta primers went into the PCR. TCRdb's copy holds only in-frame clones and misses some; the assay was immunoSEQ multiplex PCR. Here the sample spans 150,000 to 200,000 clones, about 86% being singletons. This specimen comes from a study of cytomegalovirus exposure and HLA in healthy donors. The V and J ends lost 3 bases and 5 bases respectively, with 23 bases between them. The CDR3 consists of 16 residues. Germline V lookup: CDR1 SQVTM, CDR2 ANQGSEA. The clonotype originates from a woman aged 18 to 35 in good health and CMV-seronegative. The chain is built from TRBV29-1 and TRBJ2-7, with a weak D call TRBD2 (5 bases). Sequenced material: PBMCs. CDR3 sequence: CSVEGLEDGYVNEQYF. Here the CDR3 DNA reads TGCAGCGTTGAGGGGTTGGAGGACGGCTATGTCAACGAGCAGTACTTC.